What follows is one T cell receptor (beta chain) and its context. The data stem from a study of technical replicates of blood from a few donors. Repertoires were generated with immunoSEQ multiplex PCR, while TCRdb's copy carries only in-frame clones and drops some. The data show approximately 99,000 clones, with about 95% seen just once and over 0.2% held by the top ten. The sample taken for sequencing was T cells isolated from PBMCs. This sequence originates from a human donor in good health.

Written as DNA, the CDR3 is TGTGCCAGCACCCGGGACAGCGGAGCTAACTATGGCTACACCTTC. Its protein is CASTRDSGANYGYTF. V is TRBV6-1 and J is TRBJ1-2, with 7 bases that match TRBD1. In germline, CDR1 is MNHNS, CDR2 SASEGT. The CDR3 has 15 amino acids. V lost 7 bases, J lost 0 bases, and 8 bases stayed unmatched.